The 8 T cell receptor beta chains listed next were all sequenced from one sample in a study of tumor-infiltrating T cells and Merkel cell polyomavirus. Study in general: The study examined CD8+ T cells specific for the Merkel cell polyomavirus KLL epitope.

Assay: immunoSEQ multiplex PCR; the TCRdb copy retains only in-frame clones and omits some. The sample lists 20,000 to 30,000 clones, 87% occurring once. Every patient's tumor was robustly positive for Merkel cell polyomavirus Large T antigen on immunohistochemistry. The sequencing input was lymph node tissue. The receptors derive from a man between 50 and 59 years old with Merkel cell carcinoma.

V gene TRBV29-1 combines with J gene TRBJ1-6; 7 bases match TRBD1. V shed 5 bases, J shed 14 bases, and the junction held 6 bases outside the gene matches. Germline V gene data show CDR1 as SQVTM and CDR2 as ANQGSEA. The CDR3 is 11 amino acids. CDR3 in DNA: TGCAGCGTTCTACAGGGGACGGCCCTCCACTTT. It encodes CSVLQGTALHF.

The CDR3 nucleotides read TGTGCCAGCAGCTCTCCGGGAGCCTTCTGGGGCTACACCTTC. Translated, it gives CASSSPGAFWGYTF. This chain links TRBV7-2 with TRBJ1-2, with D unresolved. This CDR3 is 14 amino acids long. V gave up 4 bases and J gave up 8 bases, with 17 bases separating them. Germline V lookup: CDR1 SGHTA, CDR2 FQGNSA.

This clone was seen a single time. The chain combines TRBV2 with TRBJ2-3; a possible D gene is TRBD2 (7 bases). V lost 6 bases and J lost 3, with 16 bases in between. This CDR3 has 15 amino acids. CDR1 is SNHLY and CDR2 is FYNNEI in the germline V gene. In DNA form, the CDR3 reads TGTGCCAGCAGCCGACCGCGGGGGCCTACAGATACGCAGTATTTT. Encoded protein: CASSRPRGPTDTQYF.

The V call is TRBV29-1, the J call TRBJ2-5; the D gene is possibly TRBD2 (5 bases). Looked up from germline, CDR1 is SQVTM and CDR2 is ANQGSEA. V shed 7 bases and J shed 5 bases, with 11 bases lying between them. This CDR3 has 11 residues. The CDR3 sequence is CSARGEETQYF. The CDR3, as DNA: TGCAGCGCCCGGGGAGAGGAGACCCAGTACTTC.

V usage is TRBV9 and J usage is TRBJ1-2; D perhaps matches TRBD1 (6 bases). The CDR3 loop spans 13 amino acids. V shed 0 bases and J shed 8 bases, with 11 bases lying between them. Germline V gene sequence: CDR1 SGDLS, CDR2 YYNGEE. CDR3 DNA: TGTGCCAGCAGCGTAGCAGGGGAAGGGGGCTACACCTTC. This gives the protein CASSVAGEGGYTF.

This clone came up once. CDR3 loop: CASSPGTGDGQPQHF. CDR3 nucleotide sequence: TGTGCCAGCTCTCCCGGGACAGGAGACGGTCAGCCCCAGCATTTT. The chain joins TRBV18 to TRBJ1-5, with 8 bases lining up with TRBD1. The V segment lost 6 bases and the J segment 6 bases; nucleotides outside the gene matches: 10. The CDR3 spans 15 residues. From germline, CDR1 is KGHSH and CDR2 LQKENI. Supplemented by reference TRBV18 and TRBJ1-5, the full variable domain reads NAGVMQNPRHLVRRRGQEARLRCSPMKGHSHVYWYRQLPEEGLKFMVYLQKENIIDESGMPKERFSAEFPKEGPSILRIQQVVRGDSAAYFCASSPGTGDGQPQHFGDGTRLSIL.

V and J are TRBV6-6 and TRBJ2-5, with D hard to call. CDR1 and CDR2 (germline): MNHNY, SVGAGI (reference sequence). The CDR3 runs 11 residues. The V end was cut by 6 bases, the J end by 2 bases, with 4 bases between. DNA for the CDR3: TGTGCCAGCAGCCAACAAGAGACCCAGTACTTC. Translation: CASSQQETQYF.

V usage is TRBV5-1 and J usage is TRBJ2-1, with 14 nucleotides matching TRBD2. V lost 1 base and J lost 2; bases outside the gene matches: 5. The CDR3 has 18 residues. The germline V gene has CDR1 SGHRS and CDR2 YFSETQ. For the CDR3, the DNA is TGCGCCAGCAGCTTGAACCCGGGACTAGCGGGAGCCTACAATGAGCAGTTCTTC. Translating gives CASSLNPGLAGAYNEQFF.